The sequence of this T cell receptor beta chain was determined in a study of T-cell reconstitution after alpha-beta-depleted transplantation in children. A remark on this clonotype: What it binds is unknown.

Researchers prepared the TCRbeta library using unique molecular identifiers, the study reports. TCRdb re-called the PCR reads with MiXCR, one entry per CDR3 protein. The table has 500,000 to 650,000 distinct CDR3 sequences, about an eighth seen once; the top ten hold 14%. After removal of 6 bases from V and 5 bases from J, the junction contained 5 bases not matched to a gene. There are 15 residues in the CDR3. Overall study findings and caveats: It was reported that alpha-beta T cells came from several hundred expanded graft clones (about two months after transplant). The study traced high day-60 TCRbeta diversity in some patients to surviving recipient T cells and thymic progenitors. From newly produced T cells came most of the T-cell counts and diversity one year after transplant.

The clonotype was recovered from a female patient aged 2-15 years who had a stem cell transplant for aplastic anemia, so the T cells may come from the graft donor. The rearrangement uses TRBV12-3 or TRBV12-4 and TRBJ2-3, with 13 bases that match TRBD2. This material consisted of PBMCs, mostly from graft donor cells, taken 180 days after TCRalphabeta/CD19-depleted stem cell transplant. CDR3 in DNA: TGTGCCAGCAGGCTGACTAGCGGGAGGATAGATACGCAGTATTTT. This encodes CASRLTSGRIDTQYF.